This entry describes one T cell receptor beta chain. Its antigen remains unknown. TCR beta cDNA libraries included unique molecular identifiers. Around 500,000 cDNA molecules came from roughly 0.93 to 9.6 million T cells. In TCRdb, the PCR reads were re-called with MiXCR into one record per CDR3 protein. This table has approximately 460,000 distinct CDR3 sequences, under 55% appearing once. The CDR3 spans 16 residues. V lost 7 bases to trimming and J lost 2 bases; unmatched junction nucleotides: 5. Germline V gives CDR1 SQVTM, CDR2 ANQGSEA. The data were obtained in a study of post-analysis software for immune sequencing data. Study-level background: Several disease courses (relapsing-remitting, secondary progressive and progressive-relapsing) of multiple sclerosis were included.

Points from the study as a whole: With F measure, samples from one preparation batch clustered together strongly. When compared against controls, multiple sclerosis patients showed significantly lower normalized Chao1 diversity. Patients used about 5 TRBV segments, including TRBV5-6, TRBV5-1 and TRBV20-1, more often than controls.

The TCR originated in a girl between 5 and 17 years old with multiple sclerosis. Source material: blood. The chain combines TRBV29-1 with TRBJ2-1; the match to TRBD2 covers 16 bases. CDR3 protein: CSGRGTSGRAYNEQFF. For the CDR3, the DNA is TGCAGCGGACGAGGGACTAGCGGGAGGGCCTACAATGAGCAGTTCTTC.